Reported below is one T cell receptor (beta chain). In its sample, this clone was seen once. Its antigen target is currently unknown. Base-call qualities are not available, and no considerably larger clone is one nucleotide away. The immunoSEQ Assay, a bias-controlled multiplex PCR, was used to amplify TCRbeta CDR3 regions from genomic DNA. In the source study's methods: Nucleated cell counts per sample were estimated from amplification of reference gene primers within the assay. Sequence reads were collapsed and filtered to measure the absolute abundance of every unique TCRbeta CDR3 rearrangement. Productive Simpson clonality was computed per sample as the square root of Simpson's diversity index over productive rearrangements. TCRdb re-hosts the immuneACCESS table, in-frame sequences only. Its copies lack some clones; in the studies checked, an unresolved V gene accounts for under half of them, and the cause for the rest is not known. That table supplies the V and J calls and clone size; D and trimming were determined from the DNA. The sample table records about 100,000 clones; 75% to 85% of these occur just once. Less than 6% of the sample belongs to the ten largest clones.

The V end loses 3 bases and the J end loses 4 bases, and a stretch of 11 bases separates them. The CDR3 runs 14 residues from the cysteine to the phenylalanine. Only the CDR3 portion is preserved as DNA: 42 bases, with reading frame beginning at the first base. Per the germline V gene (reference sequence), MNHNY is the CDR1 and SVGAGI is the CDR2. In Seattle, one collaborating source enrolled patients while the infection was active and tracked those patients longitudinally over the course of disease. Collaborating institutions collected whole blood in K2EDTA tubes following their own protocols. For TCRbeta analysis, collaborator samples were shipped as frozen whole blood, as isolated PBMCs, or as DNA extracted from either sample type. These data belong to a study of blood T cell repertoires in COVID-19 (dated by TCRdb to 2018 to 2021). Broadly, across the study: Samples from collaborators originated in the United States, Italy and Spain and spanned both the acute and convalescent phases of COVID-19. The prospective study material was composed of cDNA or gDNA derived from T cells, B-cell-depleted T cells, or PBMCs. Subjects who had been exposed to COVID-19, were actively infected with it, or had recovered from it provided the deeply sampled blood TCRbeta repertoires that made up the dataset. The repertoires were released in a freely available public database meant as a resource for research on the immune response to SARS-CoV-2. The samples were drawn from the first 160 participants of the ongoing ImmuneRACE study and from roughly 1,300 subjects provided by 6 global collaborators. The sample metadata nearly always contained a de-identified subject ID, COVID-19 status, age in years and sex. Where HLA class I and class II types were available, the types were taken from metadata supplied by the sample provider, not from assay-based typing. Findings and caveats that apply to the study as a whole: How much clinical and demographic metadata was included differed by source and by participant, and the metadata was provided uncurated.

Sequencing used peripheral blood. This receptor was identified in a man aged 80 or over with COVID-19, enrolled during active disease. The rearranged segments are TRBV6-6 and TRBJ2-3; the D gene is perhaps TRBD2, from 5 matching bases. The nucleotide sequence reads TGTGCCAGCAGTTATCCCCTAGCCGCAGATACGCAGTATTTT. Its translation is CASSYPLAADTQYF.